This T cell receptor beta chain derives from a study of CD8+CD57+ T cells in acquired aplastic anemia. It was genomic DNA that served as the template for profiling TCR beta VDJ and CDR3. Each CDR3 protein is one row after TCRdb ran MiXCR on the reads. In the table there are about 470,000 distinct CDR3 sequences, around 30% of which are singletons. Trimming took 4 bases from V and 3 from J, leaving 10 bases between them. The CDR3 covers 13 residues. The germline V gene encodes CDR1 LNHDA and CDR2 SQIVND (reference sequence). Sequencing was done on patients that had shown CD8+CD57+ cell expansion by flow cytometry. This clonotype was recorded many times.

This chain uses TRBV19 with TRBJ2-7; TRBD1 is a possible D gene (5 bases). The receptor's source is a human donor with aplastic anemia. The sequencing input was sorted CD4+, CD8+, or CD8+CD57+ T cells (not recorded which) from PBMCs. As DNA, the CDR3 is TGTGCCAGTAGTACGGACACTTTCTACGAGCAGTACTTC. Protein product: CASSTDTFYEQYF.